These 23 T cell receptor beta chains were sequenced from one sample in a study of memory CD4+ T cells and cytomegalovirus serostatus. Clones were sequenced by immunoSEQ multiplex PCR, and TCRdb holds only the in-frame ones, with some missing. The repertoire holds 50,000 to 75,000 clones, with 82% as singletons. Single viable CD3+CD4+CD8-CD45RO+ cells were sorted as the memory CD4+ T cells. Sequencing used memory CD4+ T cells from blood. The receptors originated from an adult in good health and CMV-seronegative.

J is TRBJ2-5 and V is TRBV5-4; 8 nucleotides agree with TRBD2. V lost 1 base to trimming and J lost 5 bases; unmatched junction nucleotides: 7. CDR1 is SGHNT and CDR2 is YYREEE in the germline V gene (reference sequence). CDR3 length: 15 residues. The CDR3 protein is CASSLLGSGGETQYF. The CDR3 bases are TGTGCCAGCAGCTTGTTAGGGAGCGGGGGTGAGACCCAGTACTTC.

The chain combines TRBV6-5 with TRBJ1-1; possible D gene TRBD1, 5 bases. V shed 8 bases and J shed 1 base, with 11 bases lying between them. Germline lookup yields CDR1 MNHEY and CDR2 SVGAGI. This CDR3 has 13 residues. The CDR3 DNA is TGTGCCAGCTGGGGCGGGCAGAACACTGAAGCTTTCTTT. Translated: CASWGGQNTEAFF.

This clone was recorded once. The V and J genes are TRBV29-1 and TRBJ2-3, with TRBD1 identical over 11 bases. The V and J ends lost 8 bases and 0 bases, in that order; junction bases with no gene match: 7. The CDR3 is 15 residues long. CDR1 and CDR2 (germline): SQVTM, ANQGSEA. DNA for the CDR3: TGCAGCATGGCTGGGACAGGGGGGAGCACAGATACGCAGTATTTT. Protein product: CSMAGTGGSTDTQYF.

CDR3 amino acids: CASSTAADTQYF. CDR3 bases: TGCGCCAGCAGCACCGCCGCAGATACGCAGTATTTT. The chain has TRBV5-1 and TRBJ2-3; unclear D gene. V was cut by 4 bases and J by 4 bases, with 7 bases left in between. There are 12 residues in the CDR3. The germline V gene has CDR1 SGHRS and CDR2 YFSETQ.

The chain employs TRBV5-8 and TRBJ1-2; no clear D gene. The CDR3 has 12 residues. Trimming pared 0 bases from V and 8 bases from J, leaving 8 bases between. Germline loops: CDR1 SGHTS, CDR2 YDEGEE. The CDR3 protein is CASSLVDGGYTF. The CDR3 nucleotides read TGTGCCAGCAGCTTGGTGGACGGGGGCTACACCTTC.

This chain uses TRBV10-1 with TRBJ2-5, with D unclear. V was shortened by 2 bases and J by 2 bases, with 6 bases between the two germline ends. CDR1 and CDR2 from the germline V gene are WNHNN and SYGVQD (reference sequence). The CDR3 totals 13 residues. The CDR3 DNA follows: TGCGCCAGCAGTGAGATTGGGCAAGAGACCCAGTACTTC. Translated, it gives CASSEIGQETQYF.

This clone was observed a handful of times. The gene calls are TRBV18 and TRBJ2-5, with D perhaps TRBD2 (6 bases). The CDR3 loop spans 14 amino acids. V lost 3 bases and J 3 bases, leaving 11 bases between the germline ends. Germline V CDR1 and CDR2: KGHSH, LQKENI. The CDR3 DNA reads TGTGCCAGCTCACCGATGGAGGGCAAAGAGACCCAGTACTTC. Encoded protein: CASSPMEGKETQYF.

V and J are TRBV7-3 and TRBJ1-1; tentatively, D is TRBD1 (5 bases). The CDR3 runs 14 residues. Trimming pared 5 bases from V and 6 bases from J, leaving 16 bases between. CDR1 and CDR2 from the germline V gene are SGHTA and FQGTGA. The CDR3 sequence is CASSPNARGAEAFF. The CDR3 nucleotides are TGTGCCAGCAGCCCCAATGCGAGGGGCGCTGAAGCTTTCTTT.

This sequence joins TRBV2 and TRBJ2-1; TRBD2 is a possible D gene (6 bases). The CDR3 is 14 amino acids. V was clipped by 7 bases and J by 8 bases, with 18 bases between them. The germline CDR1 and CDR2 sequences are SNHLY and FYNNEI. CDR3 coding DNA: TGTGCCAGCACCGTGGGACTCCTCGGCTATGAGCAGTTCTTC. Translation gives CASTVGLLGYEQFF.

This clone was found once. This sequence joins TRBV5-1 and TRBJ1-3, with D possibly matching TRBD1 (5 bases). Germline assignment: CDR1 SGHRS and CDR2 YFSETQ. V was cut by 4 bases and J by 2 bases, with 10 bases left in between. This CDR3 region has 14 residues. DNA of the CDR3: TGCGCCAGCAGCCCTGGGGCTACTGGAAACACCATATATTTT. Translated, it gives CASSPGATGNTIYF.

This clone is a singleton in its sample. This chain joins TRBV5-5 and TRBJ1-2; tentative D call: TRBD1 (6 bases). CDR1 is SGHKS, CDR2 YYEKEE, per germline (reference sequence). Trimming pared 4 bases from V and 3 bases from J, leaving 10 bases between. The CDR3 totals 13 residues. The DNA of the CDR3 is TGTGCCAGCAGCCTACAGGGTGACTATGGCTACACCTTC. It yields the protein CASSLQGDYGYTF.

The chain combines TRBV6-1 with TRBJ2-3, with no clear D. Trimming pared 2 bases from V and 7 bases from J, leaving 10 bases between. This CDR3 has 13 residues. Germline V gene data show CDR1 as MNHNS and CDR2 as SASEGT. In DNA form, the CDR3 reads TGTGCCAGCAGTGAACTGACAAGTTATACGCAGTATTTT. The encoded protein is CASSELTSYTQYF.

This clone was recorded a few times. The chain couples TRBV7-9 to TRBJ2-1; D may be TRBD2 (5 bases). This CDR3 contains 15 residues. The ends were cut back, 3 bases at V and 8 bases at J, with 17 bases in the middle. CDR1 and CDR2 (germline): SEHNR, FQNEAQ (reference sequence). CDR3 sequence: CASSLGAEGSDEQFF. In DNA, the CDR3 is TGTGCCAGCAGCTTGGGAGCGGAAGGTAGCGATGAGCAGTTCTTC.

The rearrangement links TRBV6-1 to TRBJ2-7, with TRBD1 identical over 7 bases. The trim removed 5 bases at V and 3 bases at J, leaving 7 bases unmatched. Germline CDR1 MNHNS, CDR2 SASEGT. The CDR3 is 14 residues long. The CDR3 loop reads CASSRSRTGYEQYF. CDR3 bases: TGTGCCAGCAGTCGATCCCGGACAGGCTACGAGCAGTACTTC.

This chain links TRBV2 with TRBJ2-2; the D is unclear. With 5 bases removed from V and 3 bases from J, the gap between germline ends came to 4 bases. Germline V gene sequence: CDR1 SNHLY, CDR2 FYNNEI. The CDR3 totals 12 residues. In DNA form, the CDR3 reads TGTGCCAGCAGTTTAGACACCGGGGAGCTGTTTTTT. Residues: CASSLDTGELFF. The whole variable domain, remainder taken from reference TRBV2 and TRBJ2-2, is EPEVTQTPSHQVTQMGQEVILRCVPISNHLYFYWYRQILGQKVEFLVSFYNNEISEKSEIFDDQFSVERPDGSNFTLKIRSTKLEDSAMYFCASSLDTGELFFGEGSRLTVL.

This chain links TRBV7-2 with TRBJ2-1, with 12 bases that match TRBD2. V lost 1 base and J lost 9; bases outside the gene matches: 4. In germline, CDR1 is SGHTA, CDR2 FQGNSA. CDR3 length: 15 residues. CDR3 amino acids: CASSLGTSGEGEQFF. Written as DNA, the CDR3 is TGTGCCAGCAGCTTAGGGACTAGCGGGGAGGGTGAGCAGTTCTTC.

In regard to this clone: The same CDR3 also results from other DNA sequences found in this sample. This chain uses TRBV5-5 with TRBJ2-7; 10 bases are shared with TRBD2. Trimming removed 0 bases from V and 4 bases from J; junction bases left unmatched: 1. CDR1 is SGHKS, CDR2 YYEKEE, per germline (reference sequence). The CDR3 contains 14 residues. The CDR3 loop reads CASSLGTSGYEQYF. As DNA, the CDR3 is TGTGCCAGCAGCTTGGGGACTAGCGGATACGAGCAGTACTTC.

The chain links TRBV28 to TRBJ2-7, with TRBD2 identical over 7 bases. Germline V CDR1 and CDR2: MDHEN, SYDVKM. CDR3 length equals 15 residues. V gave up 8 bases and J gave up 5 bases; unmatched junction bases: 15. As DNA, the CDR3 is TGTGCCAGCGCGTCGGATGCGGCGGGAGACCACGAGCAGTACTTC. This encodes CASASDAAGDHEQYF.

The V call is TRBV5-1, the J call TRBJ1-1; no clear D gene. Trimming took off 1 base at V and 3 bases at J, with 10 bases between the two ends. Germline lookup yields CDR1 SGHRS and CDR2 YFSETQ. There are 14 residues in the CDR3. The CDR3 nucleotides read TGCGCCAGCAGCTTGAAGGCGGATTACACTGAAGCTTTCTTT. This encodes CASSLKADYTEAFF.

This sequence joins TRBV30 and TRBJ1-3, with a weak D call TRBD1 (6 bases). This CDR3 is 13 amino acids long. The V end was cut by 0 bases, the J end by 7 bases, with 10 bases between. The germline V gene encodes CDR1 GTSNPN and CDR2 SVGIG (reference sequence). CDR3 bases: TGTGCCTGGAGTGTTGGGCAGGGGAACACCATATATTTT. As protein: CAWSVGQGNTIYF.

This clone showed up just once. CDR3 nucleotide sequence: TGTGCCAGCAGCTTACGTCTTTCGGGGCTCAGCTCCTACGAGCAGTACTTC. This codes for CASSLRLSGLSSYEQYF. The chain joins TRBV11-2 to TRBJ2-5; possibly TRBD1 or TRBD2 for D (5 bases each). TRBJ2-7 explains the end of the DNA better; the J call may be wrong. The length of the CDR3 is 17 residues. Germline-derived CDR1 and CDR2 are SGHAT and FQNNGV.

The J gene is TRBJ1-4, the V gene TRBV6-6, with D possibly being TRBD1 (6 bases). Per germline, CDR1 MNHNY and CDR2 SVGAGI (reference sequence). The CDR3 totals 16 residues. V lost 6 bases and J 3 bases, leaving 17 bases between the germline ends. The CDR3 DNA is TGTGCCAGCAGCCCGAGGGGGGTATCGGCTAATGAAAAACTGTTTTTT. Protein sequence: CASSPRGVSANEKLFF.

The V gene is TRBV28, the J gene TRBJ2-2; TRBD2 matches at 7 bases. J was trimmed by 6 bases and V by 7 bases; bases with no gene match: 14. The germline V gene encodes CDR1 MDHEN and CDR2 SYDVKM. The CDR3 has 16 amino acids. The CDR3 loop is CASTGSKREFAGELFF. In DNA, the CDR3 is TGTGCCAGCACGGGCTCGAAGCGGGAATTCGCCGGGGAGCTGTTTTTT.